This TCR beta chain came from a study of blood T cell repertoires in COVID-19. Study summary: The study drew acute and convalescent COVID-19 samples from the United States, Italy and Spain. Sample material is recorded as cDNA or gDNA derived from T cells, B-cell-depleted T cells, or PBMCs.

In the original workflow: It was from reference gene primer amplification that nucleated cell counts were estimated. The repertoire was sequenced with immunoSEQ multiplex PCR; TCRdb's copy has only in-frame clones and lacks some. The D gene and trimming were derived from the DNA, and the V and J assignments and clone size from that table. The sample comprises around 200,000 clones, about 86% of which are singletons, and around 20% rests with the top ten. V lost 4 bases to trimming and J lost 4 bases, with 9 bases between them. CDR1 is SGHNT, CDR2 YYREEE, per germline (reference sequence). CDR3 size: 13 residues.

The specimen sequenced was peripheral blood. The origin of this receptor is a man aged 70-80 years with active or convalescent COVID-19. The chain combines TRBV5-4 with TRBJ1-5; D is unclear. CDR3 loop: CASSRDGNQPQHF. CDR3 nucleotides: TGTGCCAGCAGCCGTGACGGGAATCAGCCCCAGCATTTT.